Here is one T cell receptor beta chain with its context. The antigen remains unidentified. The repertoire was sequenced with immunoSEQ multiplex PCR; TCRdb's copy has only in-frame clones and lacks some. The sample shows about 450,000 clones, roughly nine tenths of them seen only once. This record comes from a study of Ad26.COV2.S vaccination and SARS-CoV-2 variants. About the research overall: It was the COV1001 Ad26.COV2.S trial arm that included the donor.

Study-level results: There was a possibility that the TCR breadth and depth analyses underestimated total T cell responses.

The treatment is: roughly 19 received Ad26.COV2.S at low or high dose, single or two shots; five or six received placebo; per-sample allocation not given. Samples came from day 63 after the first vaccine or placebo injection. The sample came from a Boston adult aged 18-55 years. Germline CDR1 reads LNHDA; CDR2 reads SQIVND (reference sequence). This CDR3 has 12 amino acids. V lost 9 bases and J 4 bases, leaving 9 bases between the germline ends. The material sequenced was peripheral blood, taken in a trial of Ad26.COV2.S vaccine versus placebo. V gene TRBV19 combines with J gene TRBJ2-2, with D possibly being TRBD2 (6 bases). This clonotype originated in a person aged 18-65 years who received the Ad26.COV2.S COVID-19 vaccine or a placebo. The CDR3 region is CASGSRTGELFF. For the CDR3, the DNA is TGTGCCAGCGGGAGTCGCACCGGGGAGCTGTTTTTT.